This TCR beta chain was documented in a study of blood T cell repertoires in COVID-19. Background on the study: Samples came from the United States, Italy and Spain, spanning acute and convalescent COVID-19. The cDNA or gDNA used as material had been derived from T cells, B-cell-depleted T cells, or PBMCs.

Study processing details: Amplification from reference gene primers served as the basis for estimated nucleated cell counts. Assay: immunoSEQ multiplex PCR; the TCRdb copy retains only in-frame clones and omits some. The DNA gave D and trimming, while V, J and clone size come from that table. The table shows about 100,000 clones, with 90% to 95% occurring only once. The CDR3 is 13 residues long. J lost 8 bases, V lost 5 bases, and 6 bases had no gene match. Germline V gene lookup returns CDR1 SGHVS and CDR2 FQNEAQ. The clonotype was recovered from a man aged 50-59 years with active COVID-19. This chain connects TRBV7-8 to TRBJ2-1; 7 nucleotides align to TRBD2. Material for sequencing was peripheral blood. The chain's CDR3 is CASSPGRGDEQFF. Written as DNA, the CDR3 is TGTGCCAGCAGCCCCGGACGGGGGGATGAGCAGTTCTTC.